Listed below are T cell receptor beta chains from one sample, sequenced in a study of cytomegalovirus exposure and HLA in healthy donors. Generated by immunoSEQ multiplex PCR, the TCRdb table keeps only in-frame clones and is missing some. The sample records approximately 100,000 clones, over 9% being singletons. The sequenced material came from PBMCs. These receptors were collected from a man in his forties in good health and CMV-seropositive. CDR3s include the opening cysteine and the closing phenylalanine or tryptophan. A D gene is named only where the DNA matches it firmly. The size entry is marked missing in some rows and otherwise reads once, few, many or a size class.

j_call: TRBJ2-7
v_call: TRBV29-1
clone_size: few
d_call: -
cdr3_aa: CSVVGQAYEQYF
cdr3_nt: TGCAGCGTTGTAGGACAAGCCTACGAGCAGTACTTC

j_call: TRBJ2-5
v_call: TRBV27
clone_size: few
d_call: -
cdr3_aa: CASSLSDGRGETQYF
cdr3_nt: TGTGCCAGCAGTTTATCAGATGGGAGAGGAGAGACCCAGTACTTC

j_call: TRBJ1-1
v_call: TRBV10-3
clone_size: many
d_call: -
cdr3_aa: CAISESQELNTEAFF
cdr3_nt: TGTGCCATCAGTGAGTCGCAGGAACTGAACACTGAAGCTTTCTTT

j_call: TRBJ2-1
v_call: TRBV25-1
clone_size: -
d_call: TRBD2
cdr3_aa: CASSSTLGGRRAYNEQFF
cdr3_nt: TGTGCCAGCTCCTCCACCCTGGGGGGGAGAAGGGCCTACAATGAGCAGTTCTTC

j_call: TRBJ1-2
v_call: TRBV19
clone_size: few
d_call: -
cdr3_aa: CATTGIYGYTF
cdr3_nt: TGTGCCACTACAGGGATCTATGGCTACACCTTC

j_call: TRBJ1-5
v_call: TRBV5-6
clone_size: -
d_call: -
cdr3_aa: CASSLVGHQPQHF
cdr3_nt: TGTGCCAGCAGCTTAGTTGGGCATCAGCCCCAGCATTTT

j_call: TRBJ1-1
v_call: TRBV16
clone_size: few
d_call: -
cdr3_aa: CASSPPGTRDTEAFF
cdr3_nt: TGTGCCAGCAGCCCCCCCGGGACACGGGACACTGAAGCTTTCTTT

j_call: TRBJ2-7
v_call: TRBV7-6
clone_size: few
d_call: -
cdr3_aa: CASSFGSHYEQYF
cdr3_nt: TGTGCCAGCAGCTTCGGGTCCCACTACGAGCAGTACTTC

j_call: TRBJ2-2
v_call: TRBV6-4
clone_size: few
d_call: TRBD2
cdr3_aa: CASSEAGTRNTGELFF
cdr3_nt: TGTGCCAGCAGTGAGGCCGGGACTAGGAACACCGGGGAGCTGTTTTTT

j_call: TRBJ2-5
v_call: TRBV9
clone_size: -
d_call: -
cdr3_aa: CASSVAGGGWQETQYF
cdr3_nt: TGTGCCAGCAGCGTAGCCGGGGGAGGTTGGCAAGAGACCCAGTACTTC

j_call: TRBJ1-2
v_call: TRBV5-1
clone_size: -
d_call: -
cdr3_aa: CASSLGREYGYTF
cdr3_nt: TGCGCCAGCAGCTTGGGGAGGGAGTATGGCTACACCTTC

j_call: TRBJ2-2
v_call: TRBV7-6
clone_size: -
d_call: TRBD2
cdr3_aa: CASSLAGGTGELFF
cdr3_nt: TGTGCCAGCAGCCTAGCGGGAGGGACCGGGGAGCTGTTTTTT

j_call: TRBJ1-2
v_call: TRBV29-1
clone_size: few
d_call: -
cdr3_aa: CSGYSGAVGYTF
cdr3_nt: TGCAGCGGCTATTCAGGGGCGGTTGGCTACACCTTC

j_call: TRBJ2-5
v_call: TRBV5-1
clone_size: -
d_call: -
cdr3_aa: CASSLGGAPLQETQYF
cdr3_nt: TGCGCCAGCAGCTTGGGTGGGGCGCCCCTCCAAGAGACCCAGTACTTC

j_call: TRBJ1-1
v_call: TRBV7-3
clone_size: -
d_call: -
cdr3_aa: CASSLKALGSAEAFF
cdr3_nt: TGTGCCAGCAGCTTAAAGGCTCTCGGTAGCGCTGAAGCTTTCTTT

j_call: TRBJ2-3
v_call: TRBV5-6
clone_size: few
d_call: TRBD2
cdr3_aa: CASSGRGGYTQYF
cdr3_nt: TGTGCCAGCAGCGGGAGGGGCGGGTATACGCAGTATTTT

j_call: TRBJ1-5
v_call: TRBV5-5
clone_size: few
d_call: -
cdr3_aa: CASSLPGDQPQHF
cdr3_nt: TGTGCCAGCAGCCTCCCCGGGGATCAGCCCCAGCATTTT

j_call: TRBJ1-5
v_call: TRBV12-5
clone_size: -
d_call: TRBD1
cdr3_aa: CASGTGEASNQPQHF
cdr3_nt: TGTGCTAGTGGTACAGGGGAGGCAAGCAATCAGCCCCAGCATTTT

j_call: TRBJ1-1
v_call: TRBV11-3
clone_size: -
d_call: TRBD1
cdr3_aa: CASSSGQGLNTEAFF
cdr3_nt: TGTGCCAGCAGCTCGGGACAGGGTTTGAACACTGAAGCTTTCTTT

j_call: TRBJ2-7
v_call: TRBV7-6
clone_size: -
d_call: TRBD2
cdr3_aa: CASTKAGGLSEQYF
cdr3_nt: TGTGCCAGCACGAAGGCGGGAGGGCTCAGCGAGCAGTACTTC

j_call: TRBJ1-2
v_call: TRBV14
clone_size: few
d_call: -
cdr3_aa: CASSRDNRDYGYTF
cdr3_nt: TGTGCCAGCAGCCGGGACAATCGGGACTATGGCTACACCTTC

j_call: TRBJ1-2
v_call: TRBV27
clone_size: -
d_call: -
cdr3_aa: CASSPSGWRNYGYTF
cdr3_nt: TGTGCCAGCAGTCCGTCAGGGTGGCGTAACTATGGCTACACCTTC

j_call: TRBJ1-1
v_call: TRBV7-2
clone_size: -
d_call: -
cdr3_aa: CASSLEGLGGRTEAFF
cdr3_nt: TGTGCCAGCAGCTTAGAGGGGCTCGGGGGGAGGACTGAAGCTTTCTTT

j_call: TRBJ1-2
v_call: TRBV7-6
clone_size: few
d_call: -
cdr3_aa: CASSLGGTGGEYGYTF
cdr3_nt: TGTGCCAGCAGCTTAGGGGGGACTGGGGGAGAGTACGGCTACACCTTC

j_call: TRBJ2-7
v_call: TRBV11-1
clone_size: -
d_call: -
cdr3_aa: CASSLAKLYEQYF
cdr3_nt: TGTGCCAGCAGCTTAGCGAAGCTTTACGAGCAGTACTTC

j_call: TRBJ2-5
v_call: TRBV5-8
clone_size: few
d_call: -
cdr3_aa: CASSLVNLETQYF
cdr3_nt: TGTGCCAGCAGCTTGGTCAACTTGGAGACCCAGTACTTC

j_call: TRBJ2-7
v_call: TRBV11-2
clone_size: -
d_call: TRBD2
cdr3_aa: CASSSQGTSGHYPYEQYF
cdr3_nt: TGTGCCAGCAGCTCACAGGGGACTAGCGGGCATTATCCCTACGAGCAGTACTTC

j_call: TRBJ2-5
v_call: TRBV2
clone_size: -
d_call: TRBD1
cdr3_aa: CASSEGQGAREETQYF
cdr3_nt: TGTGCCAGCAGTGAAGGGCAGGGGGCACGGGAGGAGACCCAGTACTTC

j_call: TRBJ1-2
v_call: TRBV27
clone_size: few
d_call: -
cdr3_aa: CASSLGHGNYGYTF
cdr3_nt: TGTGCCAGCAGCCTGGGACACGGCAACTATGGCTACACCTTC

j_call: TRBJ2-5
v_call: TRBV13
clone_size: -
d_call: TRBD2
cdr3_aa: CASSLLAGVFQETQYF
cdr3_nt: TGTGCCAGCAGCTTACTAGCGGGAGTTTTTCAAGAGACCCAGTACTTC

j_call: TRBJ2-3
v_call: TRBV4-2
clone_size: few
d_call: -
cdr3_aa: CASSSRSDTQYF
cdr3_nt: TGTGCCAGCAGCTCTCGTTCAGATACGCAGTATTTT

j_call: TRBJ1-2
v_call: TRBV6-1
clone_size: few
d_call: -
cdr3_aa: CASSEGGVGYTF
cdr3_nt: TGTGCCAGCAGTGAAGGCGGGGTTGGCTACACCTTC

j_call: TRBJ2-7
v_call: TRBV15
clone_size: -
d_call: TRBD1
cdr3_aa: CATSIGTGAFYEQYF
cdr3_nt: TGTGCCACCAGCATAGGGACAGGGGCATTTTACGAGCAGTACTTC

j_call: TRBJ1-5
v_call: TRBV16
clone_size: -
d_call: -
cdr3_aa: CASSQLPREVVQPQHF
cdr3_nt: TGTGCCAGCAGCCAATTGCCCAGGGAGGTTGTTCAGCCCCAGCATTTT

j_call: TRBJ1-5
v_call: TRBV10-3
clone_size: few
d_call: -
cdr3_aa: CAISGGSAQPQHF
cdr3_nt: TGTGCCATCAGTGGAGGGTCAGCTCAGCCCCAGCATTTT

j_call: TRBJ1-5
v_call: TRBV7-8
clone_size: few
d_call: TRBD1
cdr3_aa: CASSLGTGDEQPQHF
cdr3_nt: TGTGCCAGCAGCTTGGGGACAGGGGACGAACAGCCCCAGCATTTT

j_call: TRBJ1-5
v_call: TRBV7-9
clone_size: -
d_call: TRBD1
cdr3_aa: CASSLDGQGRYQPQHF
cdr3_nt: TGTGCCAGCAGCTTAGATGGACAGGGGAGGTATCAGCCCCAGCATTTT

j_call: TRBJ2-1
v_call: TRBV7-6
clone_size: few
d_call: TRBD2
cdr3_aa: CASTRQGLADNEQFF
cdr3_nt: TGTGCCAGCACCCGACAAGGGCTAGCGGACAATGAGCAGTTCTTC

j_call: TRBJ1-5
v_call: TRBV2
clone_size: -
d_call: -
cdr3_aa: CASSERGGNQPQHF
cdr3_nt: TGTGCCAGCAGTGAAAGGGGGGGAAATCAGCCCCAGCATTTT

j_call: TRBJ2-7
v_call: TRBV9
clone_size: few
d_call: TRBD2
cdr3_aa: CASSTSNGTSGRVVHEQYF
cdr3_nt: TGTGCCAGCAGCACATCTAACGGGACTAGCGGGAGGGTTGTTCACGAGCAGTACTTC

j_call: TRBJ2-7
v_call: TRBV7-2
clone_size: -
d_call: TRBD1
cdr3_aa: CASSDTGGYEQYF
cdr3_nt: TGTGCCAGCAGCGATACAGGGGGATACGAGCAGTACTTC

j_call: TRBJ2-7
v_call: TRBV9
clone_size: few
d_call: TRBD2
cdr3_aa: CASSVGGSSYEQYF
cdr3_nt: TGTGCCAGCAGCGTAGGCGGGAGCTCCTACGAGCAGTACTTC

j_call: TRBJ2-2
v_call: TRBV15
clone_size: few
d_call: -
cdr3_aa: CATSRDKGVPGELFF
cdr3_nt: TGTGCCACCAGCAGAGATAAAGGGGTGCCCGGGGAGCTGTTTTTT

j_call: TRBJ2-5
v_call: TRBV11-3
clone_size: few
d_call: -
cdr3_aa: CASSLKHYGGETQYF
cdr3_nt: TGTGCCAGCAGCTTGAAGCATTACGGGGGAGAGACCCAGTACTTC

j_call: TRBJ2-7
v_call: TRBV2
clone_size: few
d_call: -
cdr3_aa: CASTPGLYEQYF
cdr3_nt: TGTGCCAGCACCCCGGGACTGTACGAGCAGTACTTC

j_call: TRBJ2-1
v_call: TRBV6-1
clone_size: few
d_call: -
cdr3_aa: CASNHKYNEQFF
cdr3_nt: TGTGCCAGCAACCACAAGTACAATGAGCAGTTCTTC

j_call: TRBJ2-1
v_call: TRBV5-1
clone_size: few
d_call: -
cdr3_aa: CASSLEESSYNEQFF
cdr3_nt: TGCGCCAGCAGCTTGGAAGAGAGCTCCTACAATGAGCAGTTCTTC